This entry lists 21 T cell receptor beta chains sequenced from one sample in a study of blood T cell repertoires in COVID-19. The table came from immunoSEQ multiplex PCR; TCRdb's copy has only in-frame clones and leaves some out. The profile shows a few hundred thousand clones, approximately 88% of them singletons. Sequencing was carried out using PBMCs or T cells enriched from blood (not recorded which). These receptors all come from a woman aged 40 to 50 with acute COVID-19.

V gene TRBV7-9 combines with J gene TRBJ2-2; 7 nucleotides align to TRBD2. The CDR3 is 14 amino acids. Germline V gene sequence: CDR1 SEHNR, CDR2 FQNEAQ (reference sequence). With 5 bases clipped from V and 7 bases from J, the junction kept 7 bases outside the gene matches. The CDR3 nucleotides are TGTGCCAGCAGCCCACCTCGGGGGGACGGGGAGCTGTTTTTT. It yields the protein CASSPPRGDGELFF.

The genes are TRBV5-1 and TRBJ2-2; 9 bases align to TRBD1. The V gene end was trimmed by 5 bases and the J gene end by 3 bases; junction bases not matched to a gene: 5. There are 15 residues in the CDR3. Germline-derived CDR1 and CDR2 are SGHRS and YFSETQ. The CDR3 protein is CASRQTGGHTGELFF. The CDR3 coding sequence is TGCGCCAGCAGGCAGACAGGGGGTCACACCGGGGAGCTGTTTTTT.

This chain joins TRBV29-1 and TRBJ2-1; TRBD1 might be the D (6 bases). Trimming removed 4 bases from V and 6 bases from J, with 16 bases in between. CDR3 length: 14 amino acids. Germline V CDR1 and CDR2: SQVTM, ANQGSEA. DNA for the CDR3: TGCAGCGTTGCGAGACAGGTGCAAGGCAATGAGCAGTTCTTC. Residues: CSVARQVQGNEQFF.

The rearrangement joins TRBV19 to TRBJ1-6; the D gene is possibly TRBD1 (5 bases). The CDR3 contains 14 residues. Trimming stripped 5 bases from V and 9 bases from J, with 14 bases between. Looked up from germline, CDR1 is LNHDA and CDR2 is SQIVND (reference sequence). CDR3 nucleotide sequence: TGTGCCAGTAGTCCCCGCAGGGCCAGTTCACCCCTCCACTTT. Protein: CASSPRRASSPLHF.

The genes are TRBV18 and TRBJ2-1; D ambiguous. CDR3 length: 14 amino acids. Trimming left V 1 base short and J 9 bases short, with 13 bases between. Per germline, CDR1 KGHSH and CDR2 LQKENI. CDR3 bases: TGTGCCAGCTCACCACGGGCTTCCCCCCCTGAGCAGTTCTTC. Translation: CASSPRASPPEQFF.

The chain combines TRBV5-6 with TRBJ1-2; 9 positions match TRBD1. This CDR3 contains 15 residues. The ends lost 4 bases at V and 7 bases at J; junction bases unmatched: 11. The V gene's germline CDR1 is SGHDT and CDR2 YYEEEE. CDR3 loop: CASSLWDREFGGYTF. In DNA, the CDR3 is TGTGCCAGCAGCCTCTGGGACAGGGAGTTCGGTGGCTACACCTTC.

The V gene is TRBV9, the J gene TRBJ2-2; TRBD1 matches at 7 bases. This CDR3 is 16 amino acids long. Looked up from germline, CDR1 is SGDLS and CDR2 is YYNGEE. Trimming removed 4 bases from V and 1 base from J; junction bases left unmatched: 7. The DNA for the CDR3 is TGTGCCAGCAGCCCGCGGACAGGCAAGAACACCGGGGAGCTGTTTTTT. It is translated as CASSPRTGKNTGELFF.

The CDR3 region has the DNA TGCGCCAGCAGTCGTACCGGGACACCCGGCGGGGAGCTGTTTTTT. This encodes CASSRTGTPGGELFF. V and J are TRBV4-3 and TRBJ2-2, with D possibly matching TRBD1 (6 bases). From germline, CDR1 is LGHNA and CDR2 YSLEER. CDR3 length: 15 amino acids. The V gene lost 6 bases and the J gene lost 7 bases, with 18 bases spanning the gap.

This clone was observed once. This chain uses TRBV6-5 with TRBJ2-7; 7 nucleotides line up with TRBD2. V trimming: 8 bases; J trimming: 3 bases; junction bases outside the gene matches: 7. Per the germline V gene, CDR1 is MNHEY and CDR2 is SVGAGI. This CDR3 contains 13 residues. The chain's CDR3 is CASGRARDYEQYV. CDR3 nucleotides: TGTGCCAGCGGGAGGGCCAGAGACTACGAGCAGTACGTC.

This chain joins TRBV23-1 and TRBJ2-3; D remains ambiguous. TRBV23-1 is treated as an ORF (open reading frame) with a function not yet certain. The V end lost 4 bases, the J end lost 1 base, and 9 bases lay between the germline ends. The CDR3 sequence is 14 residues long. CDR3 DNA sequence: TGCGCCAGCAGTCCTGGCTCTCGCACAGATACGCAGTATTTT. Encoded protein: CASSPGSRTDTQYF.

CDR3 DNA sequence: TGTGCCAGCTCGCTTAGCCCTGGCGAGCAGTACGTC. This gives the protein CASSLSPGEQYV. The chain carries TRBV18 and TRBJ2-7; D is ambiguous. Germline V gene data show CDR1 as KGHSH and CDR2 as LQKENI. The CDR3 contains 12 residues. The V gene lost 6 bases and the J gene lost 6 bases, with 12 bases spanning the gap.

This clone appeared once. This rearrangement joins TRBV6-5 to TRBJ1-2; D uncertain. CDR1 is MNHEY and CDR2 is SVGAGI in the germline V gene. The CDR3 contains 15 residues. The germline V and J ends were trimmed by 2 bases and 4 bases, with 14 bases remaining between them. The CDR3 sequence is CASSYRGVGIYGYTF. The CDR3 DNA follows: TGTGCCAGCAGTTACCGCGGGGTCGGAATCTATGGCTACACCTTC.

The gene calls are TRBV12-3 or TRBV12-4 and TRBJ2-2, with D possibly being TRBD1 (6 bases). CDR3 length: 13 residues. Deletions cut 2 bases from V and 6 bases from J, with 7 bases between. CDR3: CASSLKGAGELFF. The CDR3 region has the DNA TGTGCCAGCAGTTTAAAGGGGGCCGGGGAGCTGTTTTTT.

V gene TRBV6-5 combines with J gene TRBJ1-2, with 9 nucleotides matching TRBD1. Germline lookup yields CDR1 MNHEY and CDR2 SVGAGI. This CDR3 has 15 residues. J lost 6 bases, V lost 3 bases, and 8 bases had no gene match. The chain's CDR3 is CASSYSNRGQNGYTF. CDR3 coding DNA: TGTGCCAGCAGTTATAGTAACAGGGGGCAAAATGGCTACACCTTC.

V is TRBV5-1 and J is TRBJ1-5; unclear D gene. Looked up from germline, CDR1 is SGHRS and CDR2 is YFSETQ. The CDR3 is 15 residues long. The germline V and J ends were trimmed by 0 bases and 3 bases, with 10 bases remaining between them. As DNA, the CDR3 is TGCGCCAGCAGCTTGGACAGCCGTGACAATCAGCCCCAGCATTTT. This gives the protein CASSLDSRDNQPQHF.

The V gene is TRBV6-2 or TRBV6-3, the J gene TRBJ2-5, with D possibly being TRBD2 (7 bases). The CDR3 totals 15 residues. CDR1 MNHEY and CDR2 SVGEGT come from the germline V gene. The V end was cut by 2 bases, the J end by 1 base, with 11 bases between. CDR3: CASSYSRGAQETQYF. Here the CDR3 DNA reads TGTGCCAGCAGTTACAGCCGGGGGGCCCAAGAGACCCAGTACTTC.

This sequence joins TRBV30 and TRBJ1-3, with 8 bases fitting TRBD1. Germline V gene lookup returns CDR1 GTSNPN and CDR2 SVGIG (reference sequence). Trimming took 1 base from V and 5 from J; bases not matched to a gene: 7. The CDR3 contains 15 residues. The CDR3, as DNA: TGTGCCTGGAGTGCACAGGGGGAGTTTAGAAACACCATATATTTT. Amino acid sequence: CAWSAQGEFRNTIYF.

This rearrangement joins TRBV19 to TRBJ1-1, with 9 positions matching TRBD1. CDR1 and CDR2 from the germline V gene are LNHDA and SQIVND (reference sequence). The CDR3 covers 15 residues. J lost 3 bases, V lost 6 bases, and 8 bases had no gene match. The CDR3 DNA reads TGTGCCAGTAGAACAGGGGGCTCAGTTCACACTGAAGCTTTCTTT. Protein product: CASRTGGSVHTEAFF.

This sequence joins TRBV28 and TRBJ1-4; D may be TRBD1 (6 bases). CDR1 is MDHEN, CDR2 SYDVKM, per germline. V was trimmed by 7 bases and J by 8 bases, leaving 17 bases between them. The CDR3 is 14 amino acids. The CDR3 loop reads CASNTGTPEEKLFF. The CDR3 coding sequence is TGTGCCAGCAATACCGGGACACCAGAAGAAAAACTGTTTTTT.

CDR3 coding DNA: TGTGCCAGCAGCTTAGGCCCCACAGCCTACGAGCAGTACGTC. Translating it yields CASSLGPTAYEQYV. The genes are TRBV7-2 and TRBJ2-7, with unresolved D. V was shortened by 1 base and J by 2 bases, with 9 bases between the two germline ends. The CDR3 has 14 residues. The germline CDR1 and CDR2 sequences are SGHTA and FQGNSA.

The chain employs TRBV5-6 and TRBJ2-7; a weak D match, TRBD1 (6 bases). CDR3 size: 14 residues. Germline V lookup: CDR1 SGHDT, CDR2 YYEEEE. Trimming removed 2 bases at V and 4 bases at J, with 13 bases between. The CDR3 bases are TGTGCCAGCAGCTTATTACAGGGTTGGTACGAGCAGTACTTC. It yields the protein CASSLLQGWYEQYF. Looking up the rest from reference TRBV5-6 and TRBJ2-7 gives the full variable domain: DAGVTQSPTHLIKTRGQQVTLRCSPKSGHDTVSWYQQALGQGPQFIFQYYEEEERQRGNFPDRFSGHQFPNYSSELNVNALLLGDSALYLCASSLLQGWYEQYFGPGTRLTVT.